A single sample gave rise to the 2 T cell receptor beta chains below, sequenced in a study of blood T cells in healthy people across ages. For the second PCR, which ran for 7 to 11 cycles, a sample-barcoded 5' primer and a J-beta primer mix were used. TCRdb reprocessed the 5' RACE reads via MiXCR and lists one record per CDR3 protein. The table lists over 600,000 distinct CDR3 sequences, under 25% of them singletons. The material sequenced was blood. These receptors all stem from a man between 65 and 85 years old in good health.

This clonotype was counted a few times. This chain joins TRBV6-1 and TRBJ2-7, with 7 bases aligning to TRBD2. The J call may be incorrect, as the DNA end agrees better with TRBJ2-5. The CDR3 runs 15 residues. Germline V gene lookup returns CDR1 MNHNS and CDR2 SASEGT. This CDR3 reads CASSEEAGASETQYF. The CDR3 DNA sequence: TGTGCCAGCAGTGAAGAGGCGGGAGCGTCTGAGACCCAGTACTTC.

This clonotype was found a few times. This chain connects TRBV20-1 to TRBJ2-5; 8 nucleotides align to TRBD2. Per germline, CDR1 DFQATT and CDR2 SNEGSKA (reference sequence). The CDR3 covers 13 residues. V dropped 4 bases and J dropped 4; count of bases not matched to a gene: 5. CDR3 amino acids: CSAIREGRETQYF. The CDR3 DNA reads as TGCAGTGCTATCCGGGAGGGCCGAGAGACCCAGTACTTC.